The T cell receptor (beta chain) under discussion was sequenced for a study of glioma-infiltrating T cells after dendritic cell vaccination. This CDR3 contains 16 residues. CDR1 and CDR2 from the germline V gene are MNHEY and SVGAGI. J lost 2 bases, V lost 0 bases, and 0 bases had no gene match. Clones were sequenced by immunoSEQ multiplex PCR, and TCRdb holds only the in-frame ones, with some missing. The table includes fewer than 40,000 clones, roughly 90% detected once. The chain links TRBV6-5 to TRBJ2-6; 8 bases map to TRBD2. The clonotype was recovered from a human donor with glioblastoma. Sample: blood, taken before dendritic cell vaccination. The CDR3 reads CASSYSRGAGANVLTF. CDR3 coding DNA: TGTGCCAGCAGTTACTCGCGGGGGGCTGGGGCCAACGTCCTGACTTTC.